This entry is about one T cell receptor beta chain. These data belong to a study of T cell changes during pregnancy in multiple sclerosis. The germline CDR1 and CDR2 sequences are ENHRY and SYGVKD. The J segment lost 5 bases and the V segment lost 8 bases, leaving 8 bases of the junction unmatched. There are 14 residues in the CDR3. Some clones are missing from TCRdb's copy, which holds only in-frame ones; the method was immunoSEQ multiplex PCR. The repertoire holds 90,000 to 95,000 clones, with around 90% as singletons. This sequence joins TRBV10-3 and TRBJ2-5; TRBD1 aligns across 10 bases. The material was peripheral blood, obtained before pregnancy. This TCR came from a female donor with multiple sclerosis, enrolled in a pregnancy study. The CDR3 is CAIAPTGGGETQYF. In DNA, the CDR3 is TGTGCCATCGCGCCGACAGGGGGCGGTGAGACCCAGTACTTC.